Following are 17 T cell receptor beta chains from one sample sequenced in a study of T cell responses to AZD1222 COVID-19 vaccine. Generated by immunoSEQ multiplex PCR, the TCRdb table keeps only in-frame clones and is missing some. This sample has under 150,000 clones, with roughly nine tenths found just once. The material sequenced was peripheral blood, taken 28 days after the second AZD1222 dose. The source is an adult who received the AZD1222 COVID-19 vaccine.

The sample holds a few counts of this clone. The rearrangement uses TRBV5-1 and TRBJ1-2; D possibly corresponds to TRBD1 (5 bases). Germline CDR1 and CDR2: SGHRS and YFSETQ. With 3 bases removed from V and 6 bases from J, the gap between germline ends came to 12 bases. CDR3 length equals 13 residues. CDR3 coding DNA: TGCGCCAGCAGCTCCGAGGCGGGGCATGGCTACACCTTC. Translating gives CASSSEAGHGYTF.

V usage is TRBV11-2 and J usage is TRBJ2-7; D perhaps matches TRBD1 (5 bases). The CDR3 totals 17 residues. Germline CDR1 SGHAT, CDR2 FQNNGV. Deletions cut 0 bases from V and 4 bases from J, with 19 bases between. The CDR3 bases are TGTGCCAGCAGCTTAGATCATCCCCGACAGAAGAATTACGAGCAGTACGTC. This encodes CASSLDHPRQKNYEQYV.

The chain couples TRBV28 to TRBJ2-1; D not resolved. Trimming cost V 3 bases and J 10 bases, with 7 bases left between them. Germline V gives CDR1 MDHEN, CDR2 SYDVKM. This CDR3 is built from 11 residues. The CDR3 is CASSFGREQFF. The CDR3 DNA reads as TGTGCCAGCAGTTTCGGGCGGGAGCAGTTCTTC.

The V gene is TRBV6-5, the J gene TRBJ2-2; 9 bases match TRBD1. V lost 0 bases, J lost 5 bases, and 4 bases stayed unmatched. This CDR3 has 16 amino acids. Looked up from germline, CDR1 is MNHEY and CDR2 is SVGAGI. This CDR3 reads CASSYSQGARTGELFF. CDR3 in DNA: TGTGCCAGCAGTTACTCACAGGGGGCGAGAACCGGGGAGCTGTTTTTT.

This rearrangement joins TRBV28 to TRBJ2-3; D ambiguous. The CDR3 extends over 17 amino acids. Per germline, CDR1 MDHEN and CDR2 SYDVKM. Trimming took 5 bases from V and 0 from J, leaving 18 bases between them. CDR3 sequence (DNA): TGTGCCAGCAGTCCCCTAGGGCCATTTACTAGCACAGATACGCAGTATTTT. Translation: CASSPLGPFTSTDTQYF.

The gene calls are TRBV7-6 and TRBJ2-2, with D tentatively TRBD2 (6 bases). This CDR3 has 13 residues. Between the trimmed V and J ends, which lost 1 base and 6 bases, there was a span of 6 bases. Germline CDR1 and CDR2: SGHVS and FNYEAQ. The DNA for the CDR3 is TGTGCCAGCAGCTTAGGGGGGGCCGGGGAGCTGTTTTTT. Its translation: CASSLGGAGELFF.

The rearrangement uses TRBV5-6 and TRBJ1-2; no firm D call. Germline CDR1 reads SGHDT; CDR2 reads YYEEEE. The CDR3 length is 13 residues. The ends were cut back, 2 bases at V and 2 bases at J, with 7 bases in the middle. The CDR3 DNA reads TGTGCCAGCAGCTTAAACAGAAACTATGGCTACACCTTC. This translates into CASSLNRNYGYTF.

V usage is TRBV21-1 and J usage is TRBJ1-1; the D call of TRBD1 is as the table states it, not checked on the DNA. TRBV21-1 counts as a pseudogene. This CDR3 is built from 10 residues. The CDR3 DNA sequence: TGCTGGCAGGGGATACCTGAAGCTTTCTTT. It codes for CWQGIPEAFF.

This chain uses TRBV30 with TRBJ1-1; unclear D gene. The V and J ends lost 0 bases and 6 bases respectively, with 14 bases between them. Germline CDR1 and CDR2: GTSNPN and SVGIG (reference sequence). The CDR3 runs to 14 residues. CDR3 nucleotides: TGTGCCTGGAGTGTTGGGGAGGTGGGCGCTGAAGCTTTCTTT. As protein: CAWSVGEVGAEAFF.

The CDR3 DNA follows: TGTGCCAGCACCAGGGGCCGCTCCTACGAGCAGTACTTC. As protein: CASTRGRSYEQYF. This sequence joins TRBV12-3 or TRBV12-4 and TRBJ2-7; D is perhaps TRBD1 (6 bases). The ends were cut back, 7 bases at V and 0 bases at J, with 10 bases in the middle. This CDR3 has 13 residues.

The chain uses TRBV12-3 or TRBV12-4 and TRBJ2-7, with TRBD1 matching 9 bases. Unmatched junction bases numbered 2, after V lost 5 bases and J lost 3 bases. This CDR3 spans 13 amino acids. CDR3 bases: TGTGCCAGCAGTCTGGGACAGGGCTACGAGCAGTACTTC. Its translation is CASSLGQGYEQYF.

This clone was found once. The chain has TRBV28 and TRBJ1-6; the match to TRBD1 covers 7 bases. The germline V gene has CDR1 MDHEN and CDR2 SYDVKM. V was clipped by 7 bases and J by 10 bases; unmatched bases: 7. The CDR3 loop spans 13 amino acids. Here the CDR3 DNA reads TGTGCCAGCACGACAGGGAATGCCTCACCCCTCCACTTT. This sequence encodes CASTTGNASPLHF.

The CDR3 coding sequence is TGTGCCAGTAGTATAGGCGGACAGCTTACCAGTGAAAAACTGTTTTTT. It codes for CASSIGGQLTSEKLFF. J is TRBJ1-4 and V is TRBV19, with D perhaps matching TRBD1 (6 bases). Looked up from germline, CDR1 is LNHDA and CDR2 is SQIVND (reference sequence). This CDR3 is 16 amino acids long. The germline V and J ends were trimmed by 1 base and 7 bases, with 16 bases remaining between them.

This chain links TRBV29-1 with TRBJ2-2, with TRBD1 matching over 10 bases. Germline V gene lookup returns CDR1 SQVTM and CDR2 ANQGSEA. The ends lost 6 bases at V and 0 bases at J; junction bases unmatched: 4. This CDR3 has 15 residues. CDR3 coding DNA: TGCAGCGTCGGGACAGGGGTTTCGAACACCGGGGAGCTGTTTTTT. It codes for CSVGTGVSNTGELFF.

V gene TRBV5-5 combines with J gene TRBJ2-7; D remains ambiguous. Deletions cut 0 bases from V and 2 bases from J, with 15 bases between. This CDR3 spans 16 amino acids. In germline, CDR1 is SGHKS, CDR2 YYEKEE (reference sequence). CDR3 sequence reads: CASSLVGSRMAYEQYF. CDR3 DNA sequence: TGTGCCAGCAGCTTGGTTGGGTCTCGGATGGCCTACGAGCAGTACTTC.

The chain joins TRBV11-2 to TRBJ2-7, with 8 bases fitting TRBD1. Germline V gene sequence: CDR1 SGHAT, CDR2 FQNNGV. V lost 1 base and J lost 6; bases outside the gene matches: 5. The CDR3 contains 14 residues. The CDR3 DNA is TGTGCCAGCAGCTTAGTTCAGGGGGCGGGCGAGCAGTACTTC. Its translation: CASSLVQGAGEQYF.

The chain is built from TRBV10-3 and TRBJ1-5, with D possibly matching TRBD1 (6 bases). Germline CDR1 is ENHRY and CDR2 is SYGVKD. The ends were cut back, 2 bases at V and 3 bases at J, with 8 bases in the middle. The CDR3 is made up of 14 amino acids. In nucleotides, the CDR3 is TGTGCCATCAGTGAGGGGACAATCAATCAGCCCCAGCATTTT. Its protein product is CAISEGTINQPQHF.